These 31 T cell receptor beta chains originate from one sample sequenced in a study of blood T cell repertoires in COVID-19. Repertoires were generated with immunoSEQ multiplex PCR, while TCRdb's copy carries only in-frame clones and drops some. The repertoire has approximately 670,000 clones, 85% to 90% of them found once; the top ten carry around 0.3%. The sequenced material came from peripheral blood. These receptors were obtained from a woman under 30 with acute or convalescent COVID-19.

The gene calls are TRBV5-1 and TRBJ1-1; D remains unclear. The germline V and J ends were trimmed by 2 bases and 2 bases, with 13 bases remaining between them. CDR1 is SGHRS and CDR2 is YFSETQ in the germline V gene. The CDR3 is made up of 15 amino acids. CDR3 protein: CASSFTEPGNTEAFF. The CDR3 DNA sequence: TGCGCCAGCAGCTTTACAGAACCCGGTAACACTGAAGCTTTCTTT.

V is TRBV5-1 and J is TRBJ1-4; tentative D call: TRBD1 (6 bases). Germline CDR1 SGHRS, CDR2 YFSETQ. The CDR3 spans 17 residues. Between the trimmed V and J ends, which lost 0 bases and 8 bases, there was a span of 20 bases. The CDR3 DNA follows: TGCGCCAGCAGCTTGGGACAGGTGTGGGGTTCGGAAGAAAAACTGTTTTTT. It yields the protein CASSLGQVWGSEEKLFF.

This chain links TRBV18 with TRBJ1-1; a weak D match, TRBD1 (6 bases). V lost 3 bases and J 1 base, leaving 18 bases between the germline ends. CDR1 is KGHSH, CDR2 LQKENI, per germline. This CDR3 has 17 residues. The CDR3 nucleotides are TGTGCCAGCTCACCGCAGGGACATCTAGGGAGGAACACTGAAGCTTTCTTT. It specifies CASSPQGHLGRNTEAFF.

The chain combines TRBV27 with TRBJ2-1, with D maybe TRBD2 (5 bases). Germline loops: CDR1 MNHEY, CDR2 SMNVEV (reference sequence). The ends were cut back, 8 bases at V and 7 bases at J, with 24 bases in the middle. The CDR3 length is 16 residues. CDR3 sequence reads: CASRSASTRGRNEQFF. The DNA of the CDR3 is TGTGCCAGCCGATCAGCTAGCACCCGGGGTAGGAATGAGCAGTTCTTC.

This clone was seen only once. V gene TRBV5-4 combines with J gene TRBJ2-6; a possible D gene is TRBD1 (7 bases). Germline CDR1 and CDR2: SGHNT and YYREEE (reference sequence). With 6 bases removed from V and 2 bases from J, the gap between germline ends came to 15 bases. The CDR3 is 16 amino acids. CDR3 residues: CASNPGGRPGANVLTF. In nucleotides, the CDR3 is TGTGCCAGCAACCCAGGGGGGCGCCCTGGGGCCAACGTCCTGACTTTC.

This rearrangement joins TRBV27 to TRBJ1-3, with 11 bases matching TRBD1. Trimming at V came to 6 bases and at J to 5 bases, leaving 6 bases not matched to a gene. CDR3 length: 15 residues. Germline CDR1 reads MNHEY; CDR2 reads SMNVEV (reference sequence). The DNA of the CDR3 is TGTGCCAGCAGGCAGGACAGGGGGCATAGAAACACCATATATTTT. It codes for CASRQDRGHRNTIYF.

The count of this clone is one. The genes are TRBV19 and TRBJ1-2; 8 bases match TRBD1. V dropped 4 bases and J dropped 8; count of bases not matched to a gene: 18. This CDR3 is built from 17 residues. Germline V gives CDR1 LNHDA, CDR2 SQIVND (reference sequence). The CDR3 protein is CASSSTGTGVSTGGYTF. CDR3 DNA sequence: TGTGCCAGTAGTAGCACGGGGACAGGTGTCTCAACCGGGGGCTACACCTTC.

V and J are TRBV9 and TRBJ1-3; tentative D call: TRBD1 (6 bases). The V gene's germline CDR1 is SGDLS and CDR2 YYNGEE. CDR3 length equals 15 residues. V was cut by 3 bases and J by 2 bases, with 12 bases left in between. The CDR3 sequence: CASSDGQFPGNTIYF. CDR3 coding DNA: TGTGCCAGCAGCGACGGACAGTTCCCTGGAAACACCATATATTTT.

The chain is built from TRBV12-3 or TRBV12-4 and TRBJ1-1; 7 nucleotides agree with TRBD1. Germline trimming cut 1 base from V and 8 bases from J; bases unmatched to any gene: 4. The CDR3 sequence is 13 residues long. The CDR3, as DNA: TGTGCCAGCAGTTTAGTGACAGGGAGGGAAGCTTTCTTT. As protein: CASSLVTGREAFF.

This clone was counted only a few times. The chain links TRBV15 to TRBJ1-2; tentatively, D is TRBD1 (5 bases). CDR3 length: 14 residues. With 0 bases removed from V and 6 bases from J, the gap between germline ends came to 11 bases. Per germline, CDR1 LNHNV and CDR2 YYDKDF (reference sequence). The CDR3 nucleotides read TGTGCCACCAGCAGAGATAGACAGACGAATGGCTACACCTTC. Its protein is CATSRDRQTNGYTF.

The chain is built from TRBV4-3 and TRBJ2-3, with TRBD2 identical over 9 bases. CDR3 size: 21 residues. Germline V gives CDR1 LGHNA, CDR2 YSLEER. The V and J ends lost 0 bases and 3 bases, in that order; junction bases with no gene match: 19. CDR3 nucleotide sequence: TGCGCCAGCAGCCAAGACCCCTCCCGGAGCGGGGGGCCCCGGAGAACAGATACGCAGTATTTT. Translated: CASSQDPSRSGGPRRTDTQYF.

As to this clone: The sample holds other DNA sequences that translate to the same CDR3. The V gene is TRBV3-1 (or the pseudogene TRBV3-2), the J gene TRBJ1-4; D call uncertain. Germline CDR1 reads LGHDT; CDR2 reads YNNKEL (reference sequence). The CDR3 is 15 residues long. V was pared by 2 bases and J by 2 bases, with 9 bases between. CDR3 region: CASSQRQPTNEKLFF. In DNA, the CDR3 is TGTGCCAGCAGCCAAAGACAACCCACTAATGAAAAACTGTTTTTT.

The chain carries TRBV4-1 and TRBJ2-3; TRBD2 matches at 10 bases. The CDR3 sequence is 17 residues long. V trimming: 0 bases; J trimming: 5 bases; junction bases outside the gene matches: 8. Germline CDR1 MGHRA, CDR2 YSYEKL. The CDR3: CASSQDPPSGGGDTQYF. The CDR3 region has the DNA TGCGCCAGCAGCCAAGATCCTCCTAGCGGGGGAGGAGATACGCAGTATTTT.

V gene TRBV24-1 combines with J gene TRBJ1-2, with 7 nucleotides matching TRBD1. This CDR3 is built from 14 residues. Germline V gene data show CDR1 as KGHDR and CDR2 as SFDVKD. The junction had 8 bases not matched to a gene; V was cut back by 4 bases and J by 7 bases. The CDR3 loop is CATSDPRGRGGYTF. The CDR3 DNA sequence: TGTGCCACCAGTGACCCTAGGGGGCGAGGTGGCTACACCTTC.

The chain employs TRBV6-5 and TRBJ1-1, with TRBD1 matching over 7 bases. This CDR3 has 13 amino acids. CDR1 and CDR2 from the germline V gene are MNHEY and SVGAGI. J gave up 8 bases and V 2 bases, and 5 bases lay outside the gene matches. CDR3 protein: CASSYRTGQEAFF. In DNA form, the CDR3 reads TGTGCCAGCAGTTACCGGACAGGACAAGAAGCTTTCTTT.

The V gene is TRBV2, the J gene TRBJ1-5, with no clear D. Per germline, CDR1 SNHLY and CDR2 FYNNEI. The V and J ends lost 1 base and 2 bases respectively, with 9 bases between them. This CDR3 contains 15 residues. The DNA for the CDR3 is TGTGCCAGCAGTGAAGGAGGGTCGGGCAATCAGCCCCAGCATTTT. Protein: CASSEGGSGNQPQHF.

This clone appeared once. The chain combines TRBV7-9 with TRBJ2-2; 11 bases align to TRBD2. Germline V lookup: CDR1 SEHNR, CDR2 FQNEAQ (reference sequence). The CDR3 covers 14 residues. Germline trimming cut 6 bases from V and 4 bases from J; bases unmatched to any gene: 1. The CDR3 nucleotides are TGTGCCAGCAGTGGGACTAGCGGCACCGGGGAGCTGTTTTTT. Translated, it gives CASSGTSGTGELFF.

The chain combines TRBV7-9 with TRBJ1-2; D remains ambiguous. This CDR3 has 12 amino acids. V was shortened by 3 bases and J by 8 bases, with 10 bases between the two germline ends. From germline, CDR1 is SEHNR and CDR2 FQNEAQ (reference sequence). The DNA for the CDR3 is TGTGCCAGCAGCTTGGTAGGGAGCGGCTACACCTTC. Protein sequence: CASSLVGSGYTF. Drawing the rest from reference TRBV7-9 and TRBJ1-2, the complete variable domain is DTGVSQNPRHKITKRGQNVTFRCDPISEHNRLYWYRQTLGQGPEFLTYFQNEAQLEKSRLLSDRFSAERPKGSFSTLEIQRTEQGDSAMYLCASSLVGSGYTFGSGTRLTVV.

This clone showed up just once. The same CDR3 also results from other DNA sequences found in this sample. The rearrangement joins TRBV9 to TRBJ1-2; TRBD1 agrees at 8 bases. Trimming removed 4 bases from V and 2 bases from J; junction bases left unmatched: 1. The CDR3 extends over 13 amino acids. CDR1 is SGDLS and CDR2 is YYNGEE in the germline V gene. The CDR3 DNA sequence: TGTGCCAGCAGCAGGACAGGGAACTATGGCTACACCTTC. Amino acid sequence: CASSRTGNYGYTF.

The V and J genes are TRBV24-1 and TRBJ2-1, with 9 bases matching TRBD2. CDR3 length: 16 amino acids. Trimming removed 4 bases from V and 7 bases from J; junction bases left unmatched: 10. Germline values: CDR1 KGHDR, CDR2 SFDVKD. CDR3 in DNA: TGTGCCACCAGTGACCCCGGGACTAGCACTGGGAATGAGCAGTTCTTC. Protein sequence: CATSDPGTSTGNEQFF.

The V call is TRBV5-5, the J call TRBJ2-2; maybe TRBD1 (6 bases). Germline CDR1 SGHKS, CDR2 YYEKEE (reference sequence). The V end was cut by 2 bases, the J end by 8 bases, with 13 bases between. This CDR3 spans 14 amino acids. Here the CDR3 reads CASSLAGDSGELFF. As DNA, the CDR3 is TGTGCCAGCAGCTTAGCAGGGGATTCAGGGGAGCTGTTTTTT.

This clone has a single count. V and J are TRBV30 and TRBJ1-4, with D tentatively TRBD1 (5 bases). Germline values: CDR1 GTSNPN, CDR2 SVGIG (reference sequence). V shed 5 bases and J shed 11 bases, with 15 bases lying between them. There are 12 residues in the CDR3. The DNA of the CDR3 is TGTGCCTGGGCCCCCCGCCAGGGTAAACTGTTTTTT. Encoded protein: CAWAPRQGKLFF. Complete variable domain (other parts from reference TRBV30 and TRBJ1-4): SQTIHQWPATLVQPVGSPLSLECTVEGTSNPNLYWYRQAAGRGLQLLFYSVGIGQISSEVPQNLSASRPQDRQFILSSKKLLLSDSGFYLCAWAPRQGKLFFGSGTQLSVL.

The genes are TRBV7-9 and TRBJ1-5, with D unclear. V lost 5 bases, J lost 2 bases, and 13 bases lay in between. Looked up from germline, CDR1 is SEHNR and CDR2 is FQNEAQ (reference sequence). CDR3 length: 15 residues. DNA for the CDR3: TGTGCCAGCAGCCCCCGAGACGGAGGCAATCAGCCCCAGCATTTT. This codes for CASSPRDGGNQPQHF. Combining the CDR3 with reference TRBV7-9 and TRBJ1-5 gives the whole variable domain DTGVSQNPRHKITKRGQNVTFRCDPISEHNRLYWYRQTLGQGPEFLTYFQNEAQLEKSRLLSDRFSAERPKGSFSTLEIQRTEQGDSAMYLCASSPRDGGNQPQHFGDGTRLSIL.

On this clone: The same CDR3 is also encoded by other DNA sequences in this sample. The chain uses TRBV9 and TRBJ1-2; no clear D. This CDR3 spans 14 amino acids. CDR1 SGDLS and CDR2 YYNGEE come from the germline V gene. Trimming stripped 0 bases from V and 0 bases from J, with 6 bases between. Written as DNA, the CDR3 is TGTGCCAGCAGCGTAGTAGGAGCTAACTATGGCTACACCTTC. Residues: CASSVVGANYGYTF.

This clone came up once. The rearrangement uses TRBV5-1 and TRBJ1-2, with 7 bases matching TRBD1. Germline V gene sequence: CDR1 SGHRS, CDR2 YFSETQ. The CDR3 has 14 amino acids. The junction had 7 bases not matched to a gene; V was cut back by 6 bases and J by 2 bases. The CDR3 spells CASNQGDFNYGYTF. In nucleotides, the CDR3 is TGCGCCAGCAACCAGGGGGATTTCAACTATGGCTACACCTTC.

The chain links TRBV10-3 to TRBJ2-1; D is possibly TRBD2 (5 bases). The CDR3 is 15 residues long. V gave up 0 bases and J gave up 0 bases, with 6 bases separating them. Germline loops: CDR1 ENHRY, CDR2 SYGVKD. The CDR3 nucleotides read TGTGCCATCAGTGAGTCCGGGAACTCCTACAATGAGCAGTTCTTC. Translating gives CAISESGNSYNEQFF.

The V gene is TRBV5-1, the J gene TRBJ2-7, with D perhaps TRBD1 (6 bases). Per germline, CDR1 SGHRS and CDR2 YFSETQ. V lost 4 bases to trimming and J lost 6 bases, with 11 bases between them. CDR3 length: 12 residues. The CDR3 DNA sequence: TGCGCCAGCAGCCACCTACAGGGCGAGCAGTACTTC. It encodes CASSHLQGEQYF.

CDR3 protein: CASRLRQEIRDGYTF. CDR3 bases: TGTGCCAGCAGGCTTCGACAGGAGATAAGAGATGGCTACACCTTC. This chain uses TRBV27 with TRBJ1-2; the D gene is possibly TRBD1 (6 bases). Between the trimmed V and J ends, which lost 6 bases and 6 bases, there was a span of 20 bases. The CDR3 length is 15 residues. The germline V gene has CDR1 MNHEY and CDR2 SMNVEV (reference sequence).

This chain links TRBV6-6 with TRBJ1-2, with 8 nucleotides matching TRBD1. In germline, CDR1 is MNHNY, CDR2 SVGAGI (reference sequence). V shed 5 bases, J shed 9 bases, and the junction held 2 bases outside the gene matches. The CDR3 runs 11 residues. DNA of the CDR3: TGTGCCAGCAGTCCAGGGGGCAGCTACACCTTC. Translated, it gives CASSPGGSYTF.

This chain links TRBV6-5 with TRBJ1-1; 9 bases are shared with TRBD1. Germline V CDR1 and CDR2: MNHEY, SVGAGI. This CDR3 has 15 amino acids. Trimming at V came to 7 bases and at J to 2 bases, leaving 8 bases not matched to a gene. The CDR3 sequence: CASTPRDRVNTEAFF. CDR3 bases: TGTGCCAGCACCCCCCGGGACAGGGTCAACACTGAAGCTTTCTTT.

The chain carries TRBV27 and TRBJ1-1; the D gene is possibly TRBD1 (5 bases). Germline V gene sequence: CDR1 MNHEY, CDR2 SMNVEV (reference sequence). This CDR3 contains 13 residues. Trimming shortened V by 5 bases and J by 7 bases, and 14 bases separated the two germline ends. CDR3: CASSPEGAFEAFF. CDR3 bases: TGTGCCAGCAGTCCGGAAGGGGCCTTTGAAGCTTTCTTT.